These T cell receptor beta chains were read from a single sample in a study of T cell responses to AZD1222 COVID-19 vaccine. Method: immunoSEQ multiplex PCR; TCRdb's copy keeps in-frame clones and lacks some. The sample has 150,000 to 200,000 clones; around 90% are singletons. Sequenced here: peripheral blood, sampled 28 days after the second AZD1222 dose. The receptors originated from an adult who received the AZD1222 COVID-19 vaccine. Both conserved end residues are part of each CDR3. The D gene is left open where the match is weak. Rows give clone size only sometimes, using once, few, many, or a class for an expanded clone.

j_call,cdr3_length,d_call,v_call,clone_size,cdr3_aa,cdr3_nt
TRBJ2-3,11,NA,TRBV2,NA,CASTVSSEKGF,TGTGCCAGCACCGTGTCTAGCGAGAAGGGTTTT
TRBJ1-4,16,TRBD1,TRBV4-3,NA,CASSRDLQGADEKLFF,TGCGCCAGCAGCCGAGATTTACAGGGGGCTGACGAAAAACTGTTTTTT
TRBJ1-4,16,TRBD1,TRBV9,NA,CASSVGQGTTGEKLFF,TGTGCCAGCAGCGTAGGACAGGGGACAACGGGTGAAAAACTGTTTTTT
TRBJ2-2,15,NA,TRBV5-1,NA,CASRVVQGHTGELFF,TGCGCCAGCAGAGTAGTACAGGGCCACACCGGGGAGCTGTTTTTT
TRBJ1-2,14,TRBD1,TRBV29-1,NA,CSVNTGTGTYGYTF,TGCAGCGTCAATACCGGGACAGGGACTTATGGCTACACCTTC
TRBJ1-2,14,TRBD1,TRBV5-1,NA,CASSWDRGEYGYTF,TGCGCCAGCAGCTGGGACAGGGGGGAATATGGCTACACCTTC
TRBJ1-4,16,NA,TRBV15,few,CATSRDTTGLNEKLFF,TGTGCCACCAGCAGAGACACGACAGGTTTGAATGAAAAACTGTTTTTT
TRBJ2-3,15,NA,TRBV10-3,NA,CAISESSGSTDTQYF,TGTGCCATCAGTGAGTCTTCGGGGAGCACAGATACGCAGTATTTT
TRBJ1-4,15,NA,TRBV10-3,NA,CAISETQGGGEKLFF,TGTGCCATCAGTGAGACCCAGGGTGGAGGTGAAAAACTGTTTTTT
TRBJ1-2,13,NA,TRBV2,NA,CASRADKNYGYTF,TGTGCCAGCAGAGCAGACAAGAACTATGGCTACACCTTC
TRBJ1-2,14,NA,TRBV6-5,NA,CASSSPGWDYGYTF,TGTGCCAGCAGCTCGCCGGGCTGGGACTATGGCTACACCTTC
TRBJ2-2,16,TRBD2,TRBV5-5,NA,CASSTLAGTSTGELFF,TGTGCCAGCAGCACATTAGCGGGGACATCCACCGGGGAGCTGTTTTTT
TRBJ1-5,16,TRBD1,TRBV19,NA,CASSIRGQGGNQPQHF,TGTGCCAGTAGTATACGCGGACAGGGTGGAAATCAGCCCCAGCATTTT
TRBJ1-3,13,NA,TRBV4-2,NA,CASSPGPGNTIYF,TGTGCCAGCAGCCCAGGGCCCGGAAACACCATATATTTT
TRBJ2-2,18,TRBD1,TRBV19,once,CASSIWGGTGGRTGELFF,TGTGCCAGTAGTATATGGGGAGGGACAGGGGGCCGCACCGGGGAGCTGTTTTTT
TRBJ1-2,15,TRBD1,TRBV4-1,NA,CATKDRALRGDGYTF,TGCGCCACGAAGGACAGGGCTCTGAGGGGGGATGGCTACACCTTC
TRBJ2-1,13,TRBD1,TRBV6-5,NA,CASGQTGEYEQFF,TGTGCCAGCGGCCAGACAGGGGAATATGAGCAGTTCTTC
TRBJ2-3,16,TRBD1,TRBV18,NA,CASSNKGNRGPDTQYF,TGTGCCAGCTCAAACAAGGGTAACAGGGGGCCAGATACGCAGTATTTT
TRBJ2-5,14,NA,TRBV30,NA,CAWSVVLGGGAQYF,TGTGCCTGGAGTGTAGTGTTGGGGGGCGGGGCCCAGTACTTC
TRBJ1-1,15,TRBD1,TRBV7-3,NA,CASSPSGRGQNEAFF,TGTGCCAGCAGCCCCTCGGGCAGGGGGCAAAATGAAGCTTTCTTT
TRBJ1-6,16,TRBD1,TRBV4-1,NA,CASSQHVARGPSPLHF,TGCGCCAGCAGCCAACACGTCGCTAGGGGGCCTTCACCCCTCCACTTT
TRBJ1-1,16,NA,TRBV5-1,NA,CASSLDSGLVNTEAFF,TGCGCCAGCAGCTTAGATTCAGGGTTGGTGAACACTGAAGCTTTCTTT
TRBJ2-5,16,TRBD2,TRBV19,NA,CASSEGTSGGAETQYF,TGTGCCAGTAGTGAAGGGACTAGCGGGGGGGCAGAGACCCAGTACTTC
TRBJ2-1,15,NA,TRBV11-3,NA,CASSLNLGQANEQFF,TGTGCCAGCAGCTTAAACCTTGGTCAGGCTAATGAGCAGTTCTTC
TRBJ1-4,14,TRBD1,TRBV19,NA,CASSMGQGFEKLFF,TGTGCCAGTAGTATGGGACAGGGGTTTGAAAAACTGTTTTTT
TRBJ1-2,14,NA,TRBV16,NA,CASSGVGESDGYTF,TGTGCCAGCAGTGGAGTGGGGGAATCAGATGGCTACACCTTC
TRBJ1-1,14,NA,TRBV30,NA,CAWALGQLNTEAFF,TGTGCCTGGGCTCTCGGACAGCTGAACACTGAAGCTTTCTTT
TRBJ1-2,13,TRBD1,TRBV5-8,NA,CASRMTGFYGYTF,TGTGCCAGCCGAATGACAGGGTTCTATGGCTACACCTTC
TRBJ1-5,15,NA,TRBV7-3,NA,CASSLSRHPGQPQHF,TGTGCCAGCAGCTTATCCAGGCACCCAGGGCAGCCCCAGCATTTT
TRBJ1-5,17,TRBD1,TRBV7-9,NA,CASSRGGTGVYNQPQHF,TGTGCCAGCAGCCGAGGGGGGACAGGGGTGTATAATCAGCCCCAGCATTTT
TRBJ1-6,19,NA,TRBV7-9,NA,CASSLELTTGTSHNSPLHF,TGTGCCAGCAGCTTAGAACTAACTACCGGGACAAGTCATAATTCACCCCTCCACTTT
TRBJ2-1,15,TRBD2,TRBV5-1,NA,CASSSTSGVYNEQFF,TGCGCCAGCAGCTCTACTAGCGGGGTTTACAATGAGCAGTTCTTC
TRBJ2-7,13,NA,TRBV5-4,NA,CASSSPSVDEQYF,TGTGCCAGCAGTTCCCCTAGCGTCGACGAGCAGTACTTC
TRBJ1-5,13,TRBD1,TRBV6-1,NA,CASRDRADQPQHF,TGTGCCAGCCGTGACAGGGCAGACCAGCCCCAGCATTTT
TRBJ2-5,11,TRBD1,TRBV6-5,NA,CASGQAGTQYF,TGTGCCAGCGGACAGGCGGGCACCCAGTACTTC
TRBJ1-6,13,NA,TRBV7-9,NA,CASSLVGNSPLHF,TGTGCCAGCAGCTTAGTAGGGAATTCACCCCTCCACTTT
TRBJ2-7,16,TRBD2,TRBV6-5,few,CASSFYGLAGGGEQYF,TGTGCCAGCAGTTTTTACGGACTAGCGGGGGGAGGTGAGCAGTACTTC
TRBJ2-3,15,TRBD2,TRBV27,NA,CASSLGTSGGDTQYF,TGTGCCAGCAGTCTCGGGACTAGCGGGGGGGATACGCAGTATTTT
TRBJ1-1,15,TRBD1,TRBV19,few,CASSMGTGLYTEAFF,TGTGCCAGTAGTATGGGGACAGGACTGTACACTGAAGCTTTCTTT
TRBJ2-1,14,TRBD2,TRBV10-3,NA,CAIKPAGEYNEQFF,TGTGCCATCAAGCCAGCGGGGGAATACAATGAGCAGTTCTTC
TRBJ2-7,13,TRBD1,TRBV5-1,NA,CASSYYRGDEQYF,TGCGCCAGCAGCTACTACAGGGGCGACGAGCAGTACTTC
TRBJ2-7,14,NA,TRBV11-3,NA,CASSLGQASDEQYF,TGTGCCAGCAGCTTAGGGCAGGCCTCCGACGAGCAGTACTTC
TRBJ2-1,15,TRBD2,TRBV28,NA,CASSLGGGPNNEQFF,TGTGCCAGCAGCCTGGGCGGGGGGCCAAACAATGAGCAGTTCTTC
TRBJ1-1,14,TRBD1,TRBV5-1,NA,CASSIQGGNTEAFF,TGCGCCAGCAGCATACAGGGGGGCAACACTGAAGCTTTCTTT
TRBJ1-4,15,TRBD1,TRBV27,NA,CASSHRDSGNEKLFF,TGTGCCAGCAGCCACCGGGACAGTGGAAATGAAAAACTGTTTTTT
TRBJ2-3,19,TRBD2,TRBV7-6,NA,CASSLAAVRLAGRTDTQYF,TGTGCCAGCAGCTTAGCGGCCGTCCGACTAGCGGGGAGAACAGATACGCAGTATTTT
TRBJ2-2,14,NA,TRBV5-1,NA,CASSLEQYTGELFF,TGCGCCAGCAGCTTGGAACAGTACACCGGGGAGCTGTTTTTT
TRBJ2-1,16,TRBD2,TRBV28,NA,CASSLGSGGTYNEQFF,TGTGCCAGCAGTTTGGGTAGCGGGGGAACCTACAATGAGCAGTTCTTC
TRBJ1-6,15,TRBD1,TRBV7-8,few,CASSLAGQGGSPLHF,TGTGCCAGCAGCTTAGCGGGACAGGGGGGATCACCCCTCCACTTT
TRBJ2-5,14,NA,TRBV28,NA,CASSRGGPLETQYF,TGTGCCAGCAGCCGAGGAGGGCCTTTGGAGACCCAGTACTTC
TRBJ1-2,14,TRBD1,TRBV10-1,NA,CASSDGTGGYRYTF,TGCGCCAGCAGTGATGGGACAGGGGGCTATCGCTACACCTTC
TRBJ2-1,15,NA,TRBV5-1,NA,CASSLARRGVNEQFF,TGCGCCAGCAGCTTGGCTCGACGAGGAGTCAATGAGCAGTTCTTC
TRBJ1-1,16,TRBD1,TRBV14,NA,CASSDIRTGAATEAFF,TGTGCCAGCAGCGATATACGGACAGGGGCGGCCACTGAAGCTTTCTTT